This record covers a single T cell receptor (beta chain). The data are from a study of blood T cell repertoires in COVID-19. Study summary: PBMCs, B-cell-depleted T cells, or T cells provided the cDNA or gDNA that made up the material.

V shed 0 bases and J shed 5 bases, with 10 bases lying between them. The CDR3 extends over 14 amino acids. Per germline, CDR1 SQVTM and CDR2 ANQGSEA. TCRdb's table, derived via immunoSEQ multiplex PCR, lists solely in-frame clones and lacks some. Of around 200,000 clones listed, roughly 80% are singletons. The clonotype was recovered from a human donor in a cohort sampled during active COVID-19. J is TRBJ2-2 and V is TRBV29-1; D perhaps matches TRBD2 (5 bases). The sequenced material came from peripheral blood. As DNA, the CDR3 is TGCAGCGTTGAAGATCCCCGGGGAACCGGGGAGCTGTTTTTT. It encodes CSVEDPRGTGELFF.